The T cell receptor beta chain under discussion was sequenced for a study of regulatory T cells in long-lasting Graves disease. Arm-PCR of CDR3 regions and iRepertoire HTBI primers were the basis on which TCR beta libraries were built. Each CDR3 protein is one row after TCRdb ran MiXCR on the multiplex PCR reads. This sample yields some 300,000 distinct CDR3 sequences, of which 22% are seen a single time; roughly 56% belongs to the top ten. Described time point: persistent/refractory GD, antithyroid drugs over 5 years with positive TRAb. PBMCs provided the RNA from which the TCR library was made. With EDTA tubes as the receptacles, approximately 8.2 milliliters of peripheral blood were drawn. The receptor was derived from a female donor with Graves disease. The sample in question was peripheral blood mononuclear cells (PBMCs), obtained when the disease was refractory, from a patient treated with antithyroid drugs.

Here the CDR3 DNA reads TGTGCCAGCTCACCTGGACAGGGGGCCTTCCCAGCTGGCGAGCAGTACTTC. Its protein is CASSPGQGAFPAGEQYF. V and J are TRBV18 and TRBJ2-5, with TRBD1 matching 11 bases. The end of the DNA aligns better with TRBJ2-7, so the J call may be wrong. Germline CDR1 is KGHSH and CDR2 is LQKENI. This CDR3 has 17 residues.